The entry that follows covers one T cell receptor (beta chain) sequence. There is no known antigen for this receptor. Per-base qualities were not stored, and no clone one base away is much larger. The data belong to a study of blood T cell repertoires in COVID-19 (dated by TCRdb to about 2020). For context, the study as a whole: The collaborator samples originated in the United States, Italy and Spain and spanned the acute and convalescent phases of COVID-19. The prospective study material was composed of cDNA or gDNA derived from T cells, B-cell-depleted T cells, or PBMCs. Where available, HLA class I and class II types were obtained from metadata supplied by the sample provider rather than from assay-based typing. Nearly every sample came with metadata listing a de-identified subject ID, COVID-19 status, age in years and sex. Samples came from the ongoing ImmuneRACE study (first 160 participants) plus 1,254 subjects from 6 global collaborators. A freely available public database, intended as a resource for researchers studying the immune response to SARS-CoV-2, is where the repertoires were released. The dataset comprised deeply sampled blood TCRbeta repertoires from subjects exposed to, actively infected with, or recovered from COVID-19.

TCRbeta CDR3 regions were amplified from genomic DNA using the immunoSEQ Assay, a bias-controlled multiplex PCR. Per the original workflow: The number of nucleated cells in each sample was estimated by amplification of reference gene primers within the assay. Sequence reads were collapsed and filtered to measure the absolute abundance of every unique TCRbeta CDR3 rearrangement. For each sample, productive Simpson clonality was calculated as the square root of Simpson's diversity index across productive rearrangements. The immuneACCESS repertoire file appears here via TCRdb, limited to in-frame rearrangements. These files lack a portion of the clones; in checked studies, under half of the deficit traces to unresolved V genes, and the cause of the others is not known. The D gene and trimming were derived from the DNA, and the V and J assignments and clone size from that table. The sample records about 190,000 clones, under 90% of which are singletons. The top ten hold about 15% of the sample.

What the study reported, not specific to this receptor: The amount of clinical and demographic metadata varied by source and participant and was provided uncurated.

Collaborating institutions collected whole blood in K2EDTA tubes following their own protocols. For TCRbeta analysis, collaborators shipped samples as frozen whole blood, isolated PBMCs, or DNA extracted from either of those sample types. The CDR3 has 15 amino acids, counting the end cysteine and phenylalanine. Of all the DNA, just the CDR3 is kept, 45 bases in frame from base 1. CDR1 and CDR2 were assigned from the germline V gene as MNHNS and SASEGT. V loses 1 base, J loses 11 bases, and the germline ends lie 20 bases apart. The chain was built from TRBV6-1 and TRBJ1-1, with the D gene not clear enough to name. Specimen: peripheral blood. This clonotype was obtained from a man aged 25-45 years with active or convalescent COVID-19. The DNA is TGTGCCAGCAGTGAAGGTGGGTCGGCCGGGAGGATTGCTTTCTTT. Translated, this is CASSEGGSAGRIAFF.